The source of this T cell receptor beta chain is a study of blood T cell repertoires in COVID-19. The overall study: Specimens from acute and convalescent COVID-19 originated in the United States, Italy and Spain.

The study assigned cohorts using participant-reported clinical history. V shed 4 bases, J shed 3 bases, and the junction held 9 bases outside the gene matches. Germline V gene data show CDR1 as GTSNPN and CDR2 as SVGIG (reference sequence). This CDR3 has 15 amino acids. Sequencing used immunoSEQ multiplex PCR; TCRdb keeps in-frame clones, though not all of them. The data hold around 420,000 clones, with roughly 90% observed a single time. The source material was PBMCs or T cells enriched from blood (not recorded which). This receptor was identified in a woman aged 35 to 49 with acute COVID-19. The chain links TRBV30 to TRBJ2-3; TRBD2 agrees at 8 bases. CDR3 in amino acids: CAWTTGLARTDTQYF. DNA for the CDR3: TGTGCCTGGACCACCGGACTAGCACGAACAGATACGCAGTATTTT.